The rows below give T cell receptor beta chains drawn from one sample of a study of cytomegalovirus exposure and HLA in healthy donors. Data came from immunoSEQ multiplex PCR; TCRdb stores just in-frame clones and leaves some out. The data show hundreds of thousands of clones, approximately 84% seen once. The specimen sequenced was PBMCs. These receptors were collected from a man between 18 and 35 years old in good health and CMV-seropositive. CDR3s include the opening cysteine and the closing phenylalanine or tryptophan. Size tells how often a clone was seen (once, few, many) or the class of an expanded clone, and some rows leave it out.

v_call	j_call	clone_size	cdr3_aa
TRBV6-5	TRBJ2-5	-	CASSSPGLRETQYF
TRBV6-1	TRBJ2-1	-	CATSYNSYNEQFF
TRBV23-1	TRBJ2-7	-	CASSQSGGREFGCEQYF
TRBV7-2	TRBJ2-7	-	CASSLLAGGYSYEQYF
TRBV9	TRBJ1-1	few	CASSARGVNTEAFF
TRBV2	TRBJ2-7	-	CASRGGSAWEQYF
TRBV6-4	TRBJ2-3	-	CASSDGTSSTDTQYF
TRBV4-3	TRBJ2-7	once	CASSQDWQGSYEQYF
TRBV28	TRBJ1-2	-	CASRPGQPLVGYGYTF
TRBV6-1	TRBJ2-2	-	CASSEVGLAHTGELFF